The 23 T cell receptor beta chains below come from one sample, sequenced in a study of T cell repertoires in cytomegalovirus infection. TCRdb reanalysed the reads using MiXCR and keeps one entry per CDR3 protein. The profile shows some 390,000 distinct CDR3 sequences, 15% to 20% of them singletons. Sequencing was carried out using PBMCs. Receptors were obtained from a human donor in good health (CMV status not recorded). Some clones in this sample may be carry-over from other donors' samples.

This clonotype appeared many times. The chain recombines TRBV7-8 with TRBJ2-1; D ambiguous. V was pared by 6 bases and J by 4 bases, with 16 bases between. CDR3 length: 15 residues. The germline V gene has CDR1 SGHVS and CDR2 FQNEAQ. The CDR3 sequence is CASRKVALGYNEQFF. In DNA, the CDR3 is TGTGCCAGCAGAAAAGTAGCCCTAGGGTACAATGAGCAGTTCTTC.

This clonotype has only a few counts. The chain employs TRBV10-3 and TRBJ2-6; TRBD1 might be the D (5 bases). Germline loops: CDR1 ENHRY, CDR2 SYGVKD. There are 15 residues in the CDR3. Trimming took 6 bases from V and 2 from J, leaving 11 bases between them. The CDR3 bases are TGTGCCATCAGCACAGGATCACCTGGGGCCAACGTCCTGACTTTC. Amino acid sequence: CAISTGSPGANVLTF.

This clonotype was recorded many times. The rearrangement joins TRBV5-1 to TRBJ1-2; D is ambiguous. Trimming removed 0 bases at V and 3 bases at J, with 12 bases between. The CDR3 contains 15 residues. From germline, CDR1 is SGHRS and CDR2 YFSETQ. The chain's CDR3 is CASSLVPGGDYGYTF. The CDR3 region has the DNA TGCGCCAGCAGCTTGGTACCAGGTGGGGACTATGGCTACACCTTC.

With regard to this clonotype: Without the conserved terminal phenylalanine or tryptophan, this CDR3 likely stems from a read error. The gene calls are TRBV12-3 or TRBV12-4 and TRBJ2-5; 10 nucleotides align to TRBD2. After removal of 3 bases from V and 8 bases from J, the junction contained 15 bases not matched to a gene. The CDR3 extends over 17 amino acids. The CDR3: CASSFRSGGLHKRTQYV. The CDR3 DNA reads TGTGCCAGCAGTTTTCGTAGCGGGGGGCTACATAAGAGAACCCAGTACGTC.

The J gene is TRBJ2-3, the V gene TRBV7-2; 11 bases line up with TRBD2. The trim removed 4 bases at V and 1 base at J, leaving 10 bases unmatched. The germline gives CDR1 SGHTA, CDR2 FQGNSA. The CDR3 extends over 18 amino acids. The CDR3 DNA reads as TGTGCCAGCAGCTCCACGTGGGGACTAGCGGAGCGCACAGATACGCAGTATTTT. Translating gives CASSSTWGLAERTDTQYF.

This clonotype turned up a few times. V usage is TRBV20-1 and J usage is TRBJ2-3, with a tentative D call TRBD2 (6 bases). CDR3 length: 15 residues. Germline V lookup: CDR1 DFQATT, CDR2 SNEGSKA (reference sequence). V lost 3 bases to trimming and J lost 0 bases, with 13 bases between them. The DNA of the CDR3 is TGCAGTGCTAGCCCCTCGGAGGGAAGCACAGATACGCAGTATTTT. Protein product: CSASPSEGSTDTQYF.

There are many counts of this clonotype. The J gene is TRBJ2-5, the V gene TRBV7-2; no reliable D call. CDR3 length: 13 residues. Germline V gives CDR1 SGHTA, CDR2 FQGNSA. The ends were cut back, 2 bases at V and 2 bases at J, with 6 bases in the middle. CDR3 sequence (DNA): TGTGCCAGCAGCTTAAGGGATCAAGAGACCCAGTACTTC. Encoded protein: CASSLRDQETQYF.

This clonotype was counted a single time. A single base separates this from a much larger clone, so it may be a read error. The V gene is TRBV4-1, the J gene TRBJ2-1, with 9 bases lining up with TRBD2. CDR1 MGHRA and CDR2 YSYEKL come from the germline V gene. The CDR3 loop spans 16 amino acids. DNA of the CDR3: TGCGCCGGCAGCCAGCGACTAGCGGTCCAGTGGAATGAGCAGTTCTTC. Its protein product is CAGSQRLAVQWNEQFF.

The chain couples TRBV5-5 to TRBJ1-1, with a possible D match to TRBD1 (6 bases). This CDR3 comprises 12 residues. The V end lost 3 bases, the J end lost 11 bases, and 14 bases lay between the germline ends. Germline V gives CDR1 SGHKS, CDR2 YYEKEE (reference sequence). CDR3 residues: CASSSRTDDAFF. The CDR3 DNA sequence: TGTGCCAGCAGCTCCCGGACAGATGACGCTTTCTTT.

Worth noting for this clonotype: A much larger clonotype is one base distant, so this may be a read error. The V gene is TRBV12-3 or TRBV12-4, the J gene TRBJ2-5; D uncertain. The CDR3 covers 11 residues. The germline V and J ends were trimmed by 6 bases and 2 bases, with 4 bases remaining between them. In DNA, the CDR3 is TGTGCCAGCAGCATGCAAGAGACCCAGTACTTC. It translates to CASSMQETQYF.

The chain uses TRBV6-2 or TRBV6-3 and TRBJ2-1; D gene unclear. Germline V CDR1 and CDR2: MNHEY, SVGEGT. V was cut by 7 bases and J by 4 bases, with 8 bases left in between. The CDR3 has 12 amino acids. CDR3 sequence: CASTGRYNEQFF. CDR3 DNA sequence: TGTGCCAGCACCGGCAGGTACAATGAGCAGTTCTTC.

This clonotype has only a few counts. V is TRBV19 and J is TRBJ2-5; D is ambiguous. Germline V gene sequence: CDR1 LNHDA, CDR2 SQIVND (reference sequence). V lost 1 base, J lost 3 bases, and 3 bases lay in between. There are 12 residues in the CDR3. Written as DNA, the CDR3 is TGTGCCAGTAGTATAGGGAAAGAGACCCAGTACTTC. This sequence encodes CASSIGKETQYF.

This clonotype was seen ten or more times. The gene calls are TRBV12-3 or TRBV12-4 and TRBJ2-1; D possibly matches TRBD1 or TRBD2 (5 bases each). Trimming removed 5 bases from V and 10 bases from J, with 18 bases in between. This CDR3 spans 14 amino acids. The CDR3 DNA is TGTGCCAGCAGTCCTCCGGGGCCCCTACAGGAGCAGTTCTTC. Translation gives CASSPPGPLQEQFF.

This clonotype was observed a few times. The chain is built from TRBV20-1 and TRBJ2-7, with D possibly matching TRBD2 (5 bases). V gave up 2 bases and J gave up 5 bases, with 10 bases separating them. Germline-derived CDR1 and CDR2 are DFQATT and SNEGSKA (reference sequence). The CDR3 contains 12 residues. The CDR3 loop is CSARPTRNEQYF. The CDR3 DNA reads as TGCAGTGCTAGACCCACTAGGAACGAGCAGTACTTC.

This clonotype was observed a few times. This CDR3 is CASSAGTGASGANVLTF. In nucleotides, the CDR3 is TGTGCCAGCAGTGCCGGGACAGGAGCCTCTGGGGCCAACGTCCTGACTTTC. The rearrangement joins TRBV28 to TRBJ2-6, with 8 bases that match TRBD1. The germline gives CDR1 MDHEN, CDR2 SYDVKM. The CDR3 length is 17 residues. Losses at the gene ends were 5 bases for V and 0 bases for J; bases not matched to a gene: 6.

A few counts support this clonotype. V is TRBV10-2 and J is TRBJ2-6; D remains unclear. The CDR3 extends over 15 amino acids. V lost 6 bases and J 1 base, leaving 10 bases between the germline ends. Germline values: CDR1 WSHSY, CDR2 SAAADI. For the CDR3, the DNA is TGCGCCAGCAGCCCCATGGGGTCTGGGGCCAACGTCCTGACTTTC. Translated: CASSPMGSGANVLTF.

This clonotype was seen a handful of times. The rearrangement uses TRBV5-1 and TRBJ1-3; perhaps TRBD1 as D (5 bases). V was clipped by 7 bases and J by 0 bases, with 14 bases between them. Germline assignment: CDR1 SGHRS and CDR2 YFSETQ. CDR3 size: 15 residues. CDR3 bases: TGCGCCAGCTCATCGGGGGACCTCTCTGGAAACACCATATATTTT. Translation: CASSSGDLSGNTIYF.

The chain employs TRBV5-1 and TRBJ1-1; no clear D gene. CDR3 length: 11 residues. CDR1 and CDR2 (germline): SGHRS, YFSETQ. V was clipped by 2 bases and J by 7 bases, with 6 bases between them. Here the CDR3 reads CASSFKSEAFF. CDR3 DNA: TGCGCCAGCAGCTTTAAAAGTGAAGCTTTCTTT.

This clonotype was seen only a few times. The chain employs TRBV20-1 and TRBJ2-3; 7 nucleotides align to TRBD1. V was clipped by 6 bases and J by 1 base; unmatched bases: 4. The germline CDR1 and CDR2 sequences are DFQATT and SNEGSKA (reference sequence). The CDR3 consists of 13 residues. The CDR3 protein is CSALDRGTDTQYF. CDR3 DNA: TGCAGTGCGCTAGACAGGGGCACAGATACGCAGTATTTT.

The rearrangement uses TRBV19 and TRBJ2-7, with TRBD1 identical over 8 bases. This CDR3 is 15 amino acids long. Germline lookup yields CDR1 LNHDA and CDR2 SQIVND (reference sequence). Trimming at V came to 6 bases and at J to 5 bases, leaving 12 bases not matched to a gene. The CDR3 loop is CASSLNPGGRDEQYF. CDR3 nucleotide sequence: TGTGCCAGTAGCCTGAACCCAGGGGGCCGGGACGAGCAGTACTTC.

The chain carries TRBV4-1 and TRBJ2-7; no definite D call. The germline V and J ends were trimmed by 3 bases and 3 bases, with 9 bases remaining between them. The CDR3 loop spans 13 amino acids. Germline lookup yields CDR1 MGHRA and CDR2 YSYEKL. CDR3 in amino acids: CASSQGPGYEQYF. The CDR3 nucleotides read TGCGCCAGCAGCCAGGGCCCCGGCTACGAGCAGTACTTC.

V and J are TRBV20-1 and TRBJ2-2; 11 bases fit TRBD1. The CDR3 spans 15 residues. J lost 3 bases, V lost 5 bases, and 5 bases had no gene match. The germline gives CDR1 DFQATT, CDR2 SNEGSKA (reference sequence). The CDR3 is CSALAGQGDTGELFF. The CDR3 coding sequence is TGCAGTGCTTTGGCGGGACAGGGGGACACCGGGGAGCTGTTTTTT.

Remarks on this clonotype: This may be a read error: a much more frequent sequence differs by one nucleotide. The chain is built from TRBV6-2 or TRBV6-3 and TRBJ1-1; tentative D call: TRBD1 (5 bases). The germline gives CDR1 MNHEY, CDR2 SVGEGT. This CDR3 is built from 13 residues. The V end was cut by 5 bases, the J end by 4 bases, with 11 bases between. This CDR3 reads CASSTGSGTEAFF. CDR3 nucleotide sequence: TGTGCCAGCAGTACAGGTTCTGGCACTGAAGCTTTCTTT.